This T cell receptor (beta chain) was retrieved from a study of blood T cell repertoires in COVID-19. Across the whole study: COVID-19 samples collected from the United States, Italy and Spain covered acute and convalescent phases. Sample material is recorded as cDNA or gDNA derived from T cells, B-cell-depleted T cells, or PBMCs.

The CDR3 is 14 residues long. Per germline, CDR1 SGHAT and CDR2 FQNNGV. The V segment lost 5 bases and the J segment 4 bases; nucleotides outside the gene matches: 2. As originally analysed: Estimated nucleated cell counts came from reference gene primer amplification. Sequencing was performed with immunoSEQ multiplex PCR; in TCRdb, only in-frame clones are kept and a portion is missing. V and J calls and clone size are given by that table; D and trimming were obtained from the DNA. The profile shows under 200,000 clones, around nine tenths of them singletons. This receptor was identified in a man younger than 35 with active or convalescent COVID-19. Material for sequencing was peripheral blood. The chain carries TRBV11-2 and TRBJ2-5; TRBD2 matches 12 bases. CDR3 DNA sequence: TGTGCCAGCAGCCCACTAGCGGGAGGAGAGACCCAGTACTTC. Amino acid sequence: CASSPLAGGETQYF.